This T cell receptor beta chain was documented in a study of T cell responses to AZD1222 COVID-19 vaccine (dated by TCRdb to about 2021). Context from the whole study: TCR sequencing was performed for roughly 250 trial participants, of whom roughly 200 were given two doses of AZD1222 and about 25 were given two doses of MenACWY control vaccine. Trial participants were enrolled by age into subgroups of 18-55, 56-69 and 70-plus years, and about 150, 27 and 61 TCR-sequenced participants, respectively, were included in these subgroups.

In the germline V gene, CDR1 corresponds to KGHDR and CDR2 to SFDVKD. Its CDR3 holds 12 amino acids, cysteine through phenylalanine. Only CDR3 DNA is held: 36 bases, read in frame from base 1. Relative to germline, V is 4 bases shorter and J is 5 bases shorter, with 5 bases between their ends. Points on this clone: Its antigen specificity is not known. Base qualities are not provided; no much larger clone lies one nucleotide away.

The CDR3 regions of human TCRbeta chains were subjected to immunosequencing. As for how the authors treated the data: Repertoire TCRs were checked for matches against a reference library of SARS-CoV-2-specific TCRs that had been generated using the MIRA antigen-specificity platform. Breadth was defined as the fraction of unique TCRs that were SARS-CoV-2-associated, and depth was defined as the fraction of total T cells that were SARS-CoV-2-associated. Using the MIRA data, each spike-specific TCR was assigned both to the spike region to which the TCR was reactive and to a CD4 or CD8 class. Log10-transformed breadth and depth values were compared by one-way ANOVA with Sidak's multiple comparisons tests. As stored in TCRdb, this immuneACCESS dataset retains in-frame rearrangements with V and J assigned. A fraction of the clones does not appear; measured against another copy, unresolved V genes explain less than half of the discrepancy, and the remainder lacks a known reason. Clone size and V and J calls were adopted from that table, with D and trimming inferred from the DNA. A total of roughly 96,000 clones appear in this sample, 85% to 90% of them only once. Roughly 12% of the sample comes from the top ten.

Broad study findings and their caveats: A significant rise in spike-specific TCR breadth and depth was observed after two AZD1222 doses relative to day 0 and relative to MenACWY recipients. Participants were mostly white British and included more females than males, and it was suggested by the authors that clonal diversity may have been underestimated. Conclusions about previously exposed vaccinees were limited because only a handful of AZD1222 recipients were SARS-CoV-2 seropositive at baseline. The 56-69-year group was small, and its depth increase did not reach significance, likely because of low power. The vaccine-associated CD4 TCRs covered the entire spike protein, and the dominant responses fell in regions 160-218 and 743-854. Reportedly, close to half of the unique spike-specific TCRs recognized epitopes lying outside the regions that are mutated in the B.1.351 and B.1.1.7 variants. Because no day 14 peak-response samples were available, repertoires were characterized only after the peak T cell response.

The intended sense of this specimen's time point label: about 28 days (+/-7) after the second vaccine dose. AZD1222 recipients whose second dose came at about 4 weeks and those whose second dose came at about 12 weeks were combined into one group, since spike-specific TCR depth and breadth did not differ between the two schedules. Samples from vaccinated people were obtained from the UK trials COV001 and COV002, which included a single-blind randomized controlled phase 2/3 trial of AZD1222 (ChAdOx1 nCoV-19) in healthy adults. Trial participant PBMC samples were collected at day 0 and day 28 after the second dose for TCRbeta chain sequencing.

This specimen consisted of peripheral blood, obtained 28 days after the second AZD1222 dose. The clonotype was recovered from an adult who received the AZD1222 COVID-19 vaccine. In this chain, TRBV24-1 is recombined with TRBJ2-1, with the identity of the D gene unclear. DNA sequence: TGTGCCACCAGTGAACTTAACAATGAGCAGTTCTTC. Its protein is CATSELNNEQFF.